This T cell receptor beta chain is drawn from a study of human T cells and chemical hapten exposure. Study-wide points: Correlating positively with patch test score were the PT1 expanded TCR counts.

Individual cDNA molecules in this library carried unique molecular identifiers. Each CDR3 protein gets one entry after TCRdb re-called the RACE reads with MiXCR. The table has about 85,000 distinct CDR3 sequences, 7.5% to 9.5% seen once; the top ten hold approximately 2.8%. The sample's time point: pre-sensitization, week 0. The sample's treatment: therapeutic diphenylcyclopropenone sensitization with weekly scalp DPC. Alopecia patients between 18 and 70 years old and suitable for DPC were used as donors. The CDR3 contains 14 residues. Trimming left V 6 bases short and J 8 bases short, with 16 bases between. Per the germline V gene, CDR1 is KGHDR and CDR2 is SFDVKD. This clonotype showed up just a few times. Its antigen is undetermined.

The gene calls are TRBV24-1 and TRBJ2-4, with D perhaps given as TRBD1 or TRBD2 (5 bases each). This clonotype originated in a man in his forties with alopecia areata. Some clones in this sample may be carry-over from other donors' samples. Specimen: whole blood, collected in connection with sensitization to the hapten diphenylcyclopropenone (DPC). CDR3: CATSPSTGPDIQYF. The CDR3 nucleotides are TGTGCCACCAGTCCGTCGACGGGACCGGACATTCAGTACTTC.